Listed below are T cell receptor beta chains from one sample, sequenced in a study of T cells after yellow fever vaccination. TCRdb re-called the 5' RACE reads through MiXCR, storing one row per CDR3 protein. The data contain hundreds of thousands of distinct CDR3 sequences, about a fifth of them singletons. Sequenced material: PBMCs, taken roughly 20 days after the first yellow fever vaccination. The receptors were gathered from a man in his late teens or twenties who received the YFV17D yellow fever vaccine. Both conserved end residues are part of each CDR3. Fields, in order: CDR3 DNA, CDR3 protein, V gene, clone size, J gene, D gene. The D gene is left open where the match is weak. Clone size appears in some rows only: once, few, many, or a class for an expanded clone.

cdr3_nt: TGTGCCAGCAGGCCACGACTAGCGGGGAACACCGGGGAGCTGTTTTTT
cdr3_aa: CASRPRLAGNTGELFF
v_call: TRBV6-1
clone_size: NA
j_call: TRBJ2-2
d_call: TRBD2

cdr3_nt: TGTGCCAGCAGCTTATTAGGTTCACCCCTCCACTTT
cdr3_aa: CASSLLGSPLHF
v_call: TRBV7-9
clone_size: NA
j_call: TRBJ1-6
d_call: NA

cdr3_nt: TGCAGCGTAAATACGCAGTATTTT
cdr3_aa: CSVNTQYF
v_call: TRBV29-1
clone_size: NA
j_call: TRBJ2-3
d_call: NA

cdr3_nt: TGTGCCAGCAGCCGGGACTACACTACAGATACGCAGTATTTT
cdr3_aa: CASSRDYTTDTQYF
v_call: TRBV7-2
clone_size: NA
j_call: TRBJ2-3
d_call: TRBD2

cdr3_nt: TGCAGTGCTGCCCTCGAGGGATTCGATCCTAGCACAGATACGCAGTATTTT
cdr3_aa: CSAALEGFDPSTDTQYF
v_call: TRBV20-1
clone_size: few
j_call: TRBJ2-3
d_call: NA

cdr3_nt: TGTGCCGCACGATCCCAAGTGGGTCCCTACGAGCAGTACTTC
cdr3_aa: CAARSQVGPYEQYF
v_call: TRBV10-3
clone_size: NA
j_call: TRBJ2-7
d_call: NA

cdr3_nt: TGTGCCACCAGCAGTGGTCACTACGAGCAGTACTTC
cdr3_aa: CATSSGHYEQYF
v_call: TRBV15
clone_size: NA
j_call: TRBJ2-7
d_call: NA

cdr3_nt: TGCAGCGGGGTGGGACTTCGCCTCTCCTACAATGAGCAGTTCTTC
cdr3_aa: CSGVGLRLSYNEQFF
v_call: TRBV29-1
clone_size: NA
j_call: TRBJ2-1
d_call: NA

cdr3_nt: TGCAGTGCTAGACGGGGGATGCGGCTGAATCAGCCCCAGCATTTT
cdr3_aa: CSARRGMRLNQPQHF
v_call: TRBV20-1
clone_size: few
j_call: TRBJ1-5
d_call: NA

cdr3_nt: TGTGCCAGCAGTCCGCGGGACGCAGAAAACACCATATATTTT
cdr3_aa: CASSPRDAENTIYF
v_call: TRBV27
clone_size: NA
j_call: TRBJ1-3
d_call: NA

cdr3_nt: TGTGCCAGCAGCTGGGGGGGGGACGGTGAAGCTTTCTTT
cdr3_aa: CASSWGGDGEAFF
v_call: TRBV7-9
clone_size: NA
j_call: TRBJ1-1
d_call: NA

cdr3_nt: TGTGCCTGGAGTGGGGGACAGCCATCTGGAAACACCATATATTTT
cdr3_aa: CAWSGGQPSGNTIYF
v_call: TRBV30
clone_size: few
j_call: TRBJ1-3
d_call: TRBD1

cdr3_nt: TGTGCCAGTAGGGGAAATTTCAGGGGGAACACCGGGGAGCTGTTTTTT
cdr3_aa: CASRGNFRGNTGELFF
v_call: TRBV19
clone_size: few
j_call: TRBJ2-2
d_call: NA

cdr3_nt: TGTGCCAGCAGCTGGGGGGGCCGATTCCGAGAGACCCAGTACTTC
cdr3_aa: CASSWGGRFRETQYF
v_call: TRBV7-2
clone_size: NA
j_call: TRBJ2-5
d_call: NA

cdr3_nt: TGCAGTGCTAGAGATGGGCCAGAGGAGCAGTTCTTC
cdr3_aa: CSARDGPEEQFF
v_call: TRBV20-1
clone_size: few
j_call: TRBJ2-1
d_call: NA

cdr3_nt: TGTGCCGCCGCGGGGGCCATGAGCTCCTACAATGAGCAGTTCTTC
cdr3_aa: CAAAGAMSSYNEQFF
v_call: TRBV7-2
clone_size: few
j_call: TRBJ2-1
d_call: NA

cdr3_nt: TGCGCCAGCAGCTTCGGAGGGCGTGGAACTGAAGCTTTCTTT
cdr3_aa: CASSFGGRGTEAFF
v_call: TRBV5-1
clone_size: NA
j_call: TRBJ1-1
d_call: NA

cdr3_nt: TGTGCCAGCAGGTCCGACCTAGCGACCGATGAGCAGTTCTTC
cdr3_aa: CASRSDLATDEQFF
v_call: TRBV12-3/TRBV12-4
clone_size: few
j_call: TRBJ2-1
d_call: NA

cdr3_nt: TGCGCCAGCAGCTTTGAGGCAGGCACTGAAGCTTTCTTT
cdr3_aa: CASSFEAGTEAFF
v_call: TRBV5-1
clone_size: many
j_call: TRBJ1-1
d_call: NA

cdr3_nt: TGCGCCAGCAGCCAAATCCAGACAGGGCTACTCGAAGCTTTCTTT
cdr3_aa: CASSQIQTGLLEAFF
v_call: TRBV4-1
clone_size: few
j_call: TRBJ1-1
d_call: TRBD1

cdr3_nt: TGCGCCAGCAGCTTGGGAGGGTTCTACAATGAGCAGTTCTTC
cdr3_aa: CASSLGGFYNEQFF
v_call: TRBV5-1
clone_size: few
j_call: TRBJ2-1
d_call: NA

cdr3_nt: TGCGCCAGCAGCTTCTTACAAACAACCGAAGCTTTCTTT
cdr3_aa: CASSFLQTTEAFF
v_call: TRBV5-1
clone_size: NA
j_call: TRBJ1-1
d_call: NA

cdr3_nt: TGTGCCAGCAGCTTCCTAGCGGGGGGGTACTACAATGAGCAGTTCTTC
cdr3_aa: CASSFLAGGYYNEQFF
v_call: TRBV7-9
clone_size: NA
j_call: TRBJ2-1
d_call: TRBD2

cdr3_nt: TGCGCCAGCAGCCCGGGGGCAGGGGGCGGTCCTGAAGCTTTCTTT
cdr3_aa: CASSPGAGGGPEAFF
v_call: TRBV5-1
clone_size: NA
j_call: TRBJ1-1
d_call: TRBD1

cdr3_nt: TGTGCCAGCAGCTTTAGCGGGGGGGCCTTGGAGCAGTACTTC
cdr3_aa: CASSFSGGALEQYF
v_call: TRBV5-4
clone_size: NA
j_call: TRBJ2-7
d_call: TRBD2

cdr3_nt: TGTGCCAGCAGTCTCTGGGGGGCAGAGCTGTTTTTT
cdr3_aa: CASSLWGAELFF
v_call: TRBV6-2/TRBV6-3
clone_size: NA
j_call: TRBJ2-2
d_call: NA

cdr3_nt: TGTGCCAGCAGCTTCTGGACCGAGCCCTACGAGCAGTACTTC
cdr3_aa: CASSFWTEPYEQYF
v_call: TRBV7-9
clone_size: NA
j_call: TRBJ2-7
d_call: NA

cdr3_nt: TGTGCCACCGCGGGGGCTTTCTTT
cdr3_aa: CATAGAFF
v_call: TRBV28
clone_size: NA
j_call: TRBJ1-1
d_call: NA

cdr3_nt: TGTGCCTTCTTGGGTAGGGGCACTGAAGCTTTCTTT
cdr3_aa: CAFLGRGTEAFF
v_call: TRBV6-5
clone_size: NA
j_call: TRBJ1-1
d_call: NA

cdr3_nt: TGTGCCAGCTCACCACCGTCACAGGGAAGTAGAAGCAATCAGCCCCAGCATTTT
cdr3_aa: CASSPPSQGSRSNQPQHF
v_call: TRBV18
clone_size: few
j_call: TRBJ1-5
d_call: NA

cdr3_nt: TGCGCCAGCAGCCAAGAAAGGGGGATCTTCAATGAGCAGTTCTTC
cdr3_aa: CASSQERGIFNEQFF
v_call: TRBV4-3
clone_size: few
j_call: TRBJ2-1
d_call: NA

cdr3_nt: TGTGCCAGCAGTTTCGGCCTAGCGGGGGGGCCCACCTACAATGAGCAGTTCTTC
cdr3_aa: CASSFGLAGGPTYNEQFF
v_call: TRBV12-3/TRBV12-4
clone_size: NA
j_call: TRBJ2-1
d_call: TRBD2

cdr3_nt: TGTGCCACCAGTGATTTAGCGGATACCTCCTACGAGCAGTACTTC
cdr3_aa: CATSDLADTSYEQYF
v_call: TRBV24-1
clone_size: few
j_call: TRBJ2-7
d_call: NA

cdr3_nt: TGTGCCAGCATTTCTAATCCCTTTTTTTCACCCCTCCACTTT
cdr3_aa: CASISNPFFSPLHF
v_call: TRBV28
clone_size: few
j_call: TRBJ1-6
d_call: NA

cdr3_nt: TGTGCCTGGGGGCAGTCCTACGAGCAGTACTTC
cdr3_aa: CAWGQSYEQYF
v_call: TRBV30
clone_size: many
j_call: TRBJ2-7
d_call: NA

cdr3_nt: TGTGCCATCAGCGCCGACAAATATACTGGAAACACCATATATTTT
cdr3_aa: CAISADKYTGNTIYF
v_call: TRBV10-3
clone_size: few
j_call: TRBJ1-3
d_call: NA

cdr3_nt: TGCGCCAGCAGGCTAGACGGCTCCTACAATGAGCAGTTCTTC
cdr3_aa: CASRLDGSYNEQFF
v_call: TRBV5-1
clone_size: few
j_call: TRBJ2-1
d_call: NA

cdr3_nt: TGTGCCAGCAGTTTAGTAGGGGGTGACATTCAGTACTTC
cdr3_aa: CASSLVGGDIQYF
v_call: TRBV12-3/TRBV12-4
clone_size: NA
j_call: TRBJ2-4
d_call: NA

cdr3_nt: TGTGCCAGCAGTCCCTGGACAGGCACTGAAGCTTTCTTT
cdr3_aa: CASSPWTGTEAFF
v_call: TRBV28
clone_size: few
j_call: TRBJ1-1
d_call: TRBD1

cdr3_nt: TGCAGTGCTCTGGGCCCGGGGGGGGCCGAGGAGACCCAGTACTTC
cdr3_aa: CSALGPGGAEETQYF
v_call: TRBV20-1
clone_size: few
j_call: TRBJ2-5
d_call: TRBD2

cdr3_nt: TGCGCCAGCAGCCAAACTAGCGGGGGGCCCACAGATACGCAGTATTTT
cdr3_aa: CASSQTSGGPTDTQYF
v_call: TRBV4-1
clone_size: few
j_call: TRBJ2-3
d_call: TRBD2

cdr3_nt: TGCAGTGCTGTCCTTCGCACAGATACGCAGTATTTT
cdr3_aa: CSAVLRTDTQYF
v_call: TRBV20-1
clone_size: NA
j_call: TRBJ2-3
d_call: NA

cdr3_nt: TGTGCCAGTAGTAGGGGACTAGCGGGGGCTATGCAAGAGACCCAGTACTTC
cdr3_aa: CASSRGLAGAMQETQYF
v_call: TRBV19
clone_size: many
j_call: TRBJ2-5
d_call: TRBD2

cdr3_nt: TGTGCCAGCAGTCCAGGGGGCGGTGAAAAACTGTTTTTT
cdr3_aa: CASSPGGGEKLFF
v_call: TRBV25-1
clone_size: NA
j_call: TRBJ1-4
d_call: TRBD1

cdr3_nt: TGTGCCAGCAGCTCCATGACAGGGGGGAACACTGAAGCTTTCTTT
cdr3_aa: CASSSMTGGNTEAFF
v_call: TRBV3-1
clone_size: few
j_call: TRBJ1-1
d_call: TRBD1

cdr3_nt: TGCGCCAGCAGCTTGAGCGGATACACAGGGGGATACAATGAGCAGTTCTTC
cdr3_aa: CASSLSGYTGGYNEQFF
v_call: TRBV5-1
clone_size: few
j_call: TRBJ2-1
d_call: TRBD1

cdr3_nt: TGTGCCAGCAGCTCCCAAGGGACAGGGTGGCTAGATACGCAGTATTTT
cdr3_aa: CASSSQGTGWLDTQYF
v_call: TRBV13
clone_size: NA
j_call: TRBJ2-3
d_call: TRBD1

cdr3_nt: TGTGCCAGCAGCACAACAGGGGGTTCGGAGACCCAGTACTTC
cdr3_aa: CASSTTGGSETQYF
v_call: TRBV5-5
clone_size: NA
j_call: TRBJ2-5
d_call: TRBD1

cdr3_nt: TGCAGTGCTATAAGGACAGGGAACCTCTATGGCTACACCTTC
cdr3_aa: CSAIRTGNLYGYTF
v_call: TRBV20-1
clone_size: few
j_call: TRBJ1-2
d_call: TRBD1

cdr3_nt: TGTGCCAGCAGTGATCCCGGGACATTACGTGGCTACACCTTC
cdr3_aa: CASSDPGTLRGYTF
v_call: TRBV25-1
clone_size: NA
j_call: TRBJ1-2
d_call: NA

cdr3_nt: TGTGCCAGCAGTTACTCGCCGTCGGAGTACACTGAAGCTTTCTTT
cdr3_aa: CASSYSPSEYTEAFF
v_call: TRBV6-5
clone_size: NA
j_call: TRBJ1-1
d_call: NA

cdr3_nt: TGTGCCAGCGTGGAGGGGAACACCGGGGAGCTGTTTTTT
cdr3_aa: CASVEGNTGELFF
v_call: TRBV6-1
clone_size: many
j_call: TRBJ2-2
d_call: NA